A single sample gave rise to the 17 T cell receptor beta chains below, sequenced in a study of naive and memory T cell subsets (dated by TCRdb to about 2017). Library method: UMI-ligation and nested PCR. Instrument on record: Illumina MiSeq. The beta constant-region primer was an equimolar mix of two oligonucleotides covering both TRBC1 and TRBC2. The ligated cDNA went through four rounds of PCR with nested alpha and beta constant-region primers together with the SP2 primer. Starting from the raw public reads, TCRdb applied fastp trimming at Q25, assembled clones with MiXCR and retained in-frame beta chains. Each CDR3 protein appears once, grouped with its most common genes and DNA. The sample has 130,000 to 150,000 distinct CDR3 sequences on record, 22% of them singletons. Jointly, the top ten make up 0.1% to 0.11% of the sample. Their antigens remain unidentified. The full study reports these points: Naive repertoires, especially CD8, contained a few larger clonotypes, possibly memory cells re-expressing CD45RA.

The sequenced sample consisted of naive CD4+ T cells from blood. The cell subset or site label on this specimen signifies: naive T cells, CD45RA high CD27+. The receptor set was obtained from a human donor in good health.

This clonotype has ten or more counts. The chain combines TRBV29-1 with TRBJ2-1; 9 nucleotides line up with TRBD2. Trimming took 1 base from V and 1 from J; bases not matched to a gene: 8. Germline CDR1 and CDR2: SQVTM and ANQGSEA. The CDR3 totals 17 residues. Here the CDR3 reads CSVEGTREGRSYNEQFF. The CDR3 nucleotides read TGCAGCGTTGAAGGGACGCGGGAGGGTAGGTCCTACAATGAGCAGTTCTTC.

This clonotype was recorded at least ten times. The V and J genes are TRBV12-3 or TRBV12-4 and TRBJ1-3, with a weak D call TRBD1 (5 bases). The CDR3 covers 14 residues. V was trimmed by 6 bases and J by 1 base, leaving 10 bases between them. CDR3 nucleotides: TGTGCCAGCAGCAGCACAGGTTCTGGAAACACCATATATTTT. Translating gives CASSSTGSGNTIYF.

This clonotype was observed at least ten times. The gene calls are TRBV7-9 and TRBJ1-1; D possibly corresponds to TRBD1 (6 bases). Trimming took off 5 bases at V and 3 bases at J, with 7 bases between the two ends. The CDR3 contains 12 residues. Per the germline V gene, CDR1 is SEHNR and CDR2 is FQNEAQ (reference sequence). CDR3 coding DNA: TGTGCCAGCAGCAACAGGGACACTGAAGCTTTCTTT. The encoded protein is CASSNRDTEAFF. Looking up the rest from reference TRBV7-9 and TRBJ1-1 gives the full variable domain: DTGVSQNPRHKITKRGQNVTFRCDPISEHNRLYWYRQTLGQGPEFLTYFQNEAQLEKSRLLSDRFSAERPKGSFSTLEIQRTEQGDSAMYLCASSNRDTEAFFGQGTRLTVV.

This clonotype was counted a few times. The V and J genes are TRBV10-3 and TRBJ2-3; 9 nucleotides line up with TRBD1. There are 14 residues in the CDR3. The J segment lost 6 bases and the V segment lost 3 bases, leaving 4 bases of the junction unmatched. In germline, CDR1 is ENHRY, CDR2 SYGVKD. CDR3 nucleotide sequence: TGTGCCATCAGTGAAGGGACAGGGATCGATACGCAGTATTTT. Residues: CAISEGTGIDTQYF.

V and J are TRBV19 and TRBJ2-7; possibly TRBD1 or TRBD2 for D (5 bases each). Germline CDR1 and CDR2: LNHDA and SQIVND (reference sequence). This CDR3 spans 13 amino acids. Trimming pared 7 bases from V and 2 bases from J, leaving 12 bases between. The CDR3 DNA reads as TGTGCCAGTACCGGGACGGCTACCTACGAGCAGTACTTC. This sequence encodes CASTGTATYEQYF. Full variable domain (outside the CDR3, taken from reference TRBV19 and TRBJ2-7): DGGITQSPKYLFRKEGQNVTLSCEQNLNHDAMYWYRQDPGQGLRLIYYSQIVNDFQKGDIAEGYSVSREKKESFPLTVTSAQKNPTAFYLCASTGTATYEQYFGPGTRLTVT.

This clonotype was seen ten or more times. The gene calls are TRBV20-1 and TRBJ2-1; D perhaps matches TRBD1 (7 bases). Looked up from germline, CDR1 is DFQATT and CDR2 is SNEGSKA (reference sequence). The CDR3 is 15 amino acids. The ends were cut back, 6 bases at V and 4 bases at J, with 19 bases in the middle. CDR3 region: CSASGGTAVYNEQFF. The DNA of the CDR3 is TGCAGTGCATCCGGCGGGACAGCTGTTTACAATGAGCAGTTCTTC.

This clonotype was counted between two and nine times. This chain joins TRBV9 and TRBJ2-7; D is possibly TRBD2 (5 bases). The V gene lost 0 bases and the J gene lost 7 bases, with 8 bases spanning the gap. Germline V gene sequence: CDR1 SGDLS, CDR2 YYNGEE. This CDR3 has 12 amino acids. The CDR3 protein is CASSVATGEQYF. CDR3 bases: TGTGCCAGCAGCGTAGCTACGGGGGAGCAGTACTTC.

This chain links TRBV29-1 with TRBJ1-1, with D unclear. Trimming left V 5 bases short and J 7 bases short, with 20 bases between. The CDR3 loop spans 14 amino acids. The germline gives CDR1 SQVTM, CDR2 ANQGSEA. The CDR3 coding sequence is TGCAGCGTTAAAGTGGGGAGCGAGGCGGGTGAAGCTTTCTTT. Translating it yields CSVKVGSEAGEAFF.

The chain combines TRBV6-1 with TRBJ1-1; D is possibly TRBD1 (5 bases). V was shortened by 4 bases and J by 5 bases, with 8 bases between the two germline ends. The CDR3 loop spans 12 amino acids. CDR1 is MNHNS and CDR2 is SASEGT in the germline V gene. The CDR3 loop is CASSVWGTEAFF. The DNA for the CDR3 is TGTGCCAGCAGTGTGTGGGGGACTGAAGCTTTCTTT.

V usage is TRBV28 and J usage is TRBJ2-7; 11 nucleotides match TRBD2. Germline CDR1 is MDHEN and CDR2 is SYDVKM. This CDR3 comprises 15 residues. V lost 5 bases to trimming and J lost 4 bases; unmatched junction nucleotides: 7. Here the CDR3 reads CASSPLGLADYEQYF. CDR3 nucleotides: TGTGCCAGCAGTCCCTTGGGACTAGCGGATTACGAGCAGTACTTC.

This clonotype was detected only a few times. The chain uses TRBV6-5 and TRBJ2-1, with 10 positions matching TRBD2. The CDR3 is made up of 17 amino acids. Germline V CDR1 and CDR2: MNHEY, SVGAGI. V trimming: 6 bases; J trimming: 7 bases; junction bases outside the gene matches: 15. The CDR3: CASSWRTSGPRGNEQFF. The CDR3 DNA reads TGTGCCAGCAGCTGGAGGACTAGCGGACCCAGGGGTAATGAGCAGTTCTTC.

This clonotype was counted only a few times. The chain joins TRBV24-1 to TRBJ2-6, with D possibly being TRBD1 (6 bases). Germline CDR1 and CDR2: KGHDR and SFDVKD. The CDR3 sequence is 16 residues long. The ends were cut back, 5 bases at V and 1 base at J, with 11 bases in the middle. CDR3 region: CATSGTEGSGANVLTF. The CDR3 DNA reads as TGTGCCACCAGTGGGACAGAAGGGTCTGGGGCCAACGTCCTGACTTTC.

The chain has TRBV5-6 and TRBJ2-3, with D maybe TRBD1 (5 bases). The germline CDR1 and CDR2 sequences are SGHDT and YYEEEE. This CDR3 contains 16 residues. Trimming removed 5 bases at V and 0 bases at J, with 16 bases between. CDR3 DNA sequence: TGTGCCAGCAGGGGGCAACCACAGTCTAGCACAGATACGCAGTATTTT. This codes for CASRGQPQSSTDTQYF.

The V gene is TRBV18, the J gene TRBJ1-1, with D possibly being TRBD1 (5 bases). Trimming removed 4 bases from V and 1 base from J, with 13 bases in between. This CDR3 has 15 residues. CDR1 and CDR2 (germline): KGHSH, LQKENI. DNA of the CDR3: TGTGCCAGCTCACAACCCGCTACAGGGAACACTGAAGCTTTCTTT. It translates to CASSQPATGNTEAFF.

This clonotype was recorded a few times. The rearrangement links TRBV7-9 to TRBJ2-2; 7 nucleotides align to TRBD2. Germline CDR1 and CDR2: SEHNR and FQNEAQ (reference sequence). V was pared by 3 bases and J by 3 bases, with 10 bases of the junction left unmatched. The CDR3 covers 17 residues. As DNA, the CDR3 is TGTGCCAGCAGCTTGCCCCAAATGGCGGGAGACACCGGGGAGCTGTTTTTT. It is translated as CASSLPQMAGDTGELFF.

This clonotype was seen a handful of times. The CDR3 reads CATSDGGRGTDTQYF. The CDR3, as DNA: TGTGCCACCAGTGACGGAGGGCGGGGGACAGATACGCAGTATTTT. V usage is TRBV24-1 and J usage is TRBJ2-3; TRBD2 agrees at 7 bases. Germline V gene sequence: CDR1 KGHDR, CDR2 SFDVKD. The CDR3 covers 15 residues. Trimming cost V 4 bases and J 3 bases; bases outside gene matches: 6.

This clonotype was seen repeatedly, ten times or more. The rearrangement joins TRBV2 to TRBJ2-3; no firm D call. The CDR3 is made up of 13 amino acids. CDR1 is SNHLY, CDR2 FYNNEI, per germline. The V and J ends lost 6 bases and 7 bases respectively, with 14 bases between them. In DNA, the CDR3 is TGTGCCAGCAGGGCCTTAACTACCCATACGCAGTATTTT. Protein product: CASRALTTHTQYF.